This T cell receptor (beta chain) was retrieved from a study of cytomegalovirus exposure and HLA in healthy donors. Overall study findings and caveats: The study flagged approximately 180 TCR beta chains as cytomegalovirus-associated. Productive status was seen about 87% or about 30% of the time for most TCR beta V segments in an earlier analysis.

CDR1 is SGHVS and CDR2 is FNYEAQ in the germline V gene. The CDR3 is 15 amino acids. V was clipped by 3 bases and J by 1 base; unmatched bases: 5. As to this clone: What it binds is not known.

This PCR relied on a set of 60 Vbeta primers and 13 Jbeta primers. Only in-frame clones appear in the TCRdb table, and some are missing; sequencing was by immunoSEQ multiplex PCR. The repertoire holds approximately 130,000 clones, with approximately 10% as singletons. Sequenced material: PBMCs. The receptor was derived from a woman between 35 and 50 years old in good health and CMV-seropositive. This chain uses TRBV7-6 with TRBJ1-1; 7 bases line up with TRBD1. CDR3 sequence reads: CASSLGQTKNTEAFF. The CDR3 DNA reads TGTGCCAGCAGCTTGGGACAGACTAAGAACACTGAAGCTTTCTTT.